The sequence of this T cell receptor (beta chain) was determined in a study of metastatic and nonmetastatic thyroid tumors. Study details: Repertoires were compared across blood and tumor or nodule tissue from malignant and benign thyroid patients.

MiXCR re-clonotyped the PCR reads for TCRdb. Of some 19,000 clones listed, 30% to 35% were seen once; the top ten hold about a sixth. This clone was detected only a few times. V lost 3 bases, J lost 7 bases, and 2 bases stayed unmatched. The CDR3 sequence is 13 residues long. Germline V gene sequence: CDR1 SGDLS, CDR2 YYNGEE. Until they underwent thyroid surgery, no patient had received any treatment. Sequenced sample: tumor tissue. This sequence joins TRBV9 and TRBJ2-7; TRBD2 aligns across 12 bases. The clonotype originates from a female donor with papillary thyroid cancer or a benign thyroid nodule (not recorded which). Some clones in this sample may be carry-over from other donors' samples. The CDR3 DNA reads as TGTGCCAGCAGCGCACTAGCGGGAGGAGAGCAGTACTTC. Its translation: CASSALAGGEQYF.